This T cell receptor beta chain is from a study of cytomegalovirus exposure and HLA in healthy donors. Study observations and caveats: Common viral pathogens (according to a later analysis) appeared linked to several of the most significant clusters.

Turning to this clone: Its antigen is unknown.

It was with 60 Vbeta and 13 Jbeta primers that the PCR ran. Only in-frame clones appear in the TCRdb table, and some are missing; sequencing was by immunoSEQ multiplex PCR. The repertoire holds 130,000 to 150,000 clones, with about 80% as singletons. The CDR3 is 14 residues long. CDR1 and CDR2 from the germline V gene are LNHNV and YYDKDF (reference sequence). The V end lost 3 bases, the J end lost 7 bases, and 12 bases lay between the germline ends. The V gene is TRBV15, the J gene TRBJ1-4, with TRBD1 as a possible D gene (6 bases). Sequenced sample: PBMCs. The clonotype comes from a man aged 35-49 years in good health and CMV-seropositive. The CDR3 coding sequence is TGTGCCACCAGCAGGTACAGGGCCGTTGAAAAACTGTTTTTT. It encodes CATSRYRAVEKLFF.